The clone carrying this T cell receptor beta chain was seen only once. Trimming removed 4 bases from V and 5 bases from J; junction bases left unmatched: 6. Germline CDR1 SGHRS, CDR2 YFSETQ. This CDR3 has 16 amino acids. In the original processing: Amplification of reference gene primers provided the estimated nucleated cell counts. Assay used: immunoSEQ multiplex PCR; TCRdb lists only in-frame clones, some missing. V and J calls and clone size are those listed in that table; D and trimming were worked out from the DNA. The sample includes 250,000 or so clones, approximately 90% of them seen just once. The entry originates in a study of blood T cell repertoires in COVID-19.

The receptor was isolated from a middle-aged man who had been exposed to COVID-19. The chain joins TRBV5-1 to TRBJ2-1; 13 bases are shared with TRBD2. The material sequenced was PBMCs or T cells enriched from blood (not recorded which). CDR3 DNA sequence: TGCGCCAGCAGCACCAAGGGACTAGCGGGGCACAATGAGCAGTTCTTC. Translation: CASSTKGLAGHNEQFF. Combining the CDR3 with reference TRBV5-1 and TRBJ2-1 gives the whole variable domain KAGVTQTPRYLIKTRGQQVTLSCSPISGHRSVSWYQQTPGQGLQFLFEYFSETQRNKGNFPGRFSGRQFSNSRSEMNVSTLELGDSALYLCASSTKGLAGHNEQFFGPGTRLTVL.